The clone carrying this T cell receptor (beta chain) was observed a handful of times. The target antigen is unknown. The source of the sample is a study of CD8+CD57+ T cells in acquired aplastic anemia. Study as a whole: Mean DNA quantity obtained from sorted CD4+ and CD8+ cells was about 3.2 ug. Average CD4+ read depth in healthy donors was about 10.8 million reads. Study conclusions and caveats: No significant difference in CD8+ Simpson's diversity was found between patients and controls.

TCR beta VDJ and CDR3 were profiled, and genomic DNA was the template. TCRdb processed the reads anew with MiXCR; each CDR3 protein has one entry. The data show some 190,000 distinct CDR3 sequences, 40% to 50% seen once. The CDR3 contains 15 residues. J was trimmed by 2 bases and V by 3 bases; bases with no gene match: 6. CDR1 and CDR2 (germline): KGHDR, SFDVKD. What was sequenced was sorted CD4+, CD8+, or CD8+CD57+ T cells (not recorded which) from PBMCs. The V call is TRBV24-1, the J call TRBJ2-7, with 7 nucleotides matching TRBD1. The receptor was derived from a human donor in good health. The CDR3 DNA is TGTGCCACCAGTGATCCCCGGGACAGTCCCTACGAGCAGTACTTC. It translates to CATSDPRDSPYEQYF.